The clone carrying this T cell receptor beta chain occurred a few times. The antigen remains unidentified. Researchers isolated at least 6.5 million PBMCs per sample. This entry is derived from a study of blood T cells in healthy people across ages. Study details: The template switching approach captured approximately one barcoded beta molecule for every two T cells.

Findings of the study overall: Strong correlation linked observed beta diversity and percent naive T cells. Compared with aged donors, long-lived donors showed fewer expanded clones, suggesting selection.

Alongside a J-beta primer mix, a sample-barcoded 5' primer served in a second PCR lasting about 7 to 11 cycles. Each CDR3 protein gets one entry after TCRdb re-called the 5' RACE reads with MiXCR. Of more than 1 million distinct CDR3 sequences in the sample, around 43% were seen once. CDR3 length: 14 residues. Trimming removed 5 bases from V and 0 bases from J, with 11 bases in between. The sequence was obtained from a woman aged 55-69 years in good health. V gene TRBV12-3 or TRBV12-4 combines with J gene TRBJ2-7; TRBD1 might be the D (6 bases). Material for sequencing was blood. CDR3 region: CASSPSRGSYEQYF. CDR3 DNA sequence: TGTGCCAGCAGTCCCTCCAGGGGCTCCTACGAGCAGTACTTC.